This TCR beta chain was sequenced for a study of T cell responses to AZD1222 COVID-19 vaccine (TCRdb year 2021). About the investigation overall: AZD1222 recipients with second doses at about 4 weeks or about 12 weeks were pooled, because spike-specific TCR depth and breadth did not differ between schedules. TCR sequencing covered roughly 230 trial participants: 200 to 220 given two doses of AZD1222 and 26 given two doses of MenACWY control vaccine. Trial participants were enrolled into age subgroups of 18-55, 56-69 and 70-plus years, which contained approximately 150, 30 and 60 TCR-sequenced participants, respectively. Broad study findings and their caveats: The 56-69-year group was small, and its depth increase did not reach significance, likely because of low power. Most participants were white British and females outnumbered males, and the authors suggested that clonal diversity may have been underestimated. Because no day 14 peak-response samples were available, the repertoires could be characterized only after the peak T cell response. After two AZD1222 doses, spike-specific TCR breadth and depth were significantly higher than at day 0 and than in MenACWY recipients. Epitopes outside the regions mutated in the B.1.351 and B.1.1.7 variants were reportedly recognized by nearly half of the unique spike-specific TCRs. Only five or six AZD1222 recipients were SARS-CoV-2 seropositive at baseline, limiting conclusions about previously exposed vaccinees. The whole spike protein was spanned by vaccine-associated CD4 TCRs, and dominant responses were seen in regions 160-218 and 743-854.

The CDR3 regions of human TCRbeta chains were analyzed by immunosequencing. The study's own analysis went as follows. Repertoire TCRs were checked for matches against a reference library of SARS-CoV-2-specific TCRs that had been generated using the MIRA antigen-specificity platform. Breadth was defined as the fraction of unique TCRs that were SARS-CoV-2-associated. Depth was defined as the fraction of total T cells that were SARS-CoV-2-associated. Using the MIRA data, each spike-specific TCR was assigned both to the spike region to which the TCR was reactive and to a CD4 or CD8 class. Log10-transformed breadth and depth values were compared by one-way ANOVA with Sidak's multiple comparisons tests. In its TCRdb copy, this immuneACCESS table keeps in-frame sequences only and misses some clones. Where compared with another copy, unresolved V genes explain less than half of these, and the others have no known cause. That table furnishes V, J and clone size, whereas the DNA furnished D and trimming. The sample data list 100,000 to 150,000 clones, and 90% of these were observed just once. Together, the top ten hold less than 9% of the sample.

Details on this clone: There is no known antigen for this receptor. No base quality values were provided; no much bigger clone lies one nucleotide off.

The time point label, as the study defines it: baseline before first vaccination. Samples from vaccinated people were obtained from the UK trials COV001 and COV002, which included a single-blind randomized controlled phase 2/3 trial of AZD1222 (ChAdOx1 nCoV-19) in healthy adults. For TCRbeta chain sequencing, PBMC samples from trial participants were taken at day 0 and at day 28 after the second dose. CDR1 and CDR2, per the germline V gene, are WSHSY and SAAADI. V and J lose 7 bases and 0 bases, and a span of 6 bases separates them. Including cysteine and phenylalanine, the CDR3 has 12 amino acids. Only CDR3 DNA remains: 36 bases, in frame from the first base.

The receptor was isolated from an adult in good health. The sample was peripheral blood, taken on day 0 of AZD1222 vaccination. The chain is encoded by TRBV10-2 joined to TRBJ1-1; the D segment cannot be called with confidence. The DNA sequence reads TGCGCCAGCAAGGAGGTGAACACTGAAGCTTTCTTT. Protein translation: CASKEVNTEAFF.